These 6 T cell receptor beta chains share one sample of origin, sequenced in a study of shared clonotypes between healthy human individuals. Method: immunoSEQ multiplex PCR; TCRdb's copy keeps in-frame clones and lacks some. The table includes some 490,000 clones, 81% detected once. The sequenced sample consisted of PBMCs. All receptors come from a woman aged 40 to 50 in good health. Some clones in this sample may be carry-over from other donors' samples.

The chain joins TRBV7-2 to TRBJ2-7; 12 bases line up with TRBD2. V trimming: 1 base; J trimming: 7 bases; junction bases outside the gene matches: 11. Germline lookup yields CDR1 SGHTA and CDR2 FQGNSA. The CDR3 contains 17 residues. DNA of the CDR3: TGTGCCAGCAGCTTAGGGACTCTAGCGGGAGGGCCGACTGAGCAGTACTTC. Its translation: CASSLGTLAGGPTEQYF. Drawing the rest from reference TRBV7-2 and TRBJ2-7, the complete variable domain is GAGVSQSPSNKVTEKGKDVELRCDPISGHTALYWYRQSLGQGLEFLIYFQGNSAPDKSGLPSDRFSAERTGGSVSTLTIQRTQQEDSAVYLCASSLGTLAGGPTEQYFGPGTRLTVT.

In its sample, this clone was seen once. The chain links TRBV7-3 to TRBJ1-5; 7 bases align to TRBD1. Germline CDR1 is SGHTA and CDR2 is FQGTGA. V trimming: 2 bases; J trimming: 7 bases; junction bases outside the gene matches: 8. The CDR3 spans 15 residues. The CDR3 reads CASSLEGTAGQPQHF. CDR3 coding DNA: TGTGCCAGCAGCTTAGAGGGGACAGCGGGGCAGCCCCAGCATTTT.

The V gene is TRBV27, the J gene TRBJ2-1; 12 nucleotides align to TRBD2. This CDR3 is 16 amino acids long. The germline gives CDR1 MNHEY, CDR2 SMNVEV (reference sequence). Trimming took 0 bases from V and 8 from J; bases not matched to a gene: 5. In DNA, the CDR3 is TGTGCCAGCAGTTTATCGATGACTAGCGGGAGCCATGAGCAGTTCTTC. Its protein is CASSLSMTSGSHEQFF.

The chain carries TRBV7-9 and TRBJ1-3; unclear D gene. The tail of the sequence fits TRBJ2-2 better, so the J call may be wrong. The CDR3 is 13 residues long. From germline, CDR1 is SEHNR and CDR2 FQNEAQ (reference sequence). The CDR3 spells CASKSINTGELFF. The CDR3 DNA reads TGTGCCAGCAAGTCCATAAACACCGGGGAGCTGTTTTTT.

This clone was detected many times. The sample has other DNA sequences that encode this CDR3 too. The genes are TRBV6-5 and TRBJ1-1; D may be TRBD1 (6 bases). With 6 bases removed from V and 5 bases from J, the gap between germline ends came to 13 bases. Per the germline V gene, CDR1 is MNHEY and CDR2 is SVGAGI. This CDR3 is 13 amino acids long. The CDR3 region is CASRGGSATEAFF. The CDR3 region has the DNA TGTGCCAGCAGGGGGGGCTCAGCTACTGAAGCTTTCTTT.

This clone appeared a single time. The chain is built from TRBV6-5 and TRBJ2-7; the D call may be TRBD1 or TRBD2 (7 bases each). The CDR3 extends over 13 amino acids. Trimming stripped 6 bases from V and 4 bases from J, with 13 bases between. CDR1 and CDR2 from the germline V gene are MNHEY and SVGAGI. CDR3 nucleotide sequence: TGTGCCAGCAGAACAGGGGAGGGATACGAGCAGTACTTC. Translated, it gives CASRTGEGYEQYF.